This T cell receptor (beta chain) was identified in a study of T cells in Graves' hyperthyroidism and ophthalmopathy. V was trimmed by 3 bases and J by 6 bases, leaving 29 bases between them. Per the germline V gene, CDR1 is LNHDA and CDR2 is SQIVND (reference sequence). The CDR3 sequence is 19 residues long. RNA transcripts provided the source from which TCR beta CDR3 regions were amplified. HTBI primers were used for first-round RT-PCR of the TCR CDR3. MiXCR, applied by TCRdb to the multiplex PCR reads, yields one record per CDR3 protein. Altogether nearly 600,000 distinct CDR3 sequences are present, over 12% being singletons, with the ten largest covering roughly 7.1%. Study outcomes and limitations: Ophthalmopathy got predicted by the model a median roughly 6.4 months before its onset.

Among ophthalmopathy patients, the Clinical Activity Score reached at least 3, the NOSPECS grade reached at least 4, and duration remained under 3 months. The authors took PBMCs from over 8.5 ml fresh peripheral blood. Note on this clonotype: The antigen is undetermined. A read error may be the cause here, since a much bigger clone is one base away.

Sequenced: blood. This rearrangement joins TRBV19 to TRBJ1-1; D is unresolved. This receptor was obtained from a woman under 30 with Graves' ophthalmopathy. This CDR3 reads CASSILGLSEVGVMAEAFF. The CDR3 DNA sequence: TGTGCCAGTAGTATCCTCGGCCTGAGCGAGGTAGGCGTCATGGCTGAAGCTTTCTTT.